This record looks at one T cell receptor beta chain sequence and its context. These data are taken from a study of blood T cell repertoires in COVID-19. Study background: Acute-phase and convalescent COVID-19 samples originated in the United States, Italy and Spain. Sample material is recorded as cDNA or gDNA derived from T cells, B-cell-depleted T cells, or PBMCs.

Original data processing: Estimation of nucleated cell counts was performed using reference gene primer amplification. TCRdb keeps only in-frame clones here, not all; method: immunoSEQ multiplex PCR. That table gives V, J and clone size, and the DNA gave D and trimming. The repertoire includes 8,800 or so clones, approximately 88% of them detected once, and 9% to 10% sits in the top ten. The sample was peripheral blood. The sequence came from a human donor in a cohort sampled during active COVID-19.

The CDR3 reads CASSEQGRLFETQYF. The CDR3 bases are TGTGCCAGCAGCGAACAGGGGAGGTTGTTCGAGACCCAGTACTTC. The chain has TRBV9 and TRBJ2-5; the D gene is possibly TRBD1 (7 bases). The germline V gene has CDR1 SGDLS and CDR2 YYNGEE. The CDR3 contains 15 residues. V lost 3 bases to trimming and J lost 5 bases, with 17 bases between them.